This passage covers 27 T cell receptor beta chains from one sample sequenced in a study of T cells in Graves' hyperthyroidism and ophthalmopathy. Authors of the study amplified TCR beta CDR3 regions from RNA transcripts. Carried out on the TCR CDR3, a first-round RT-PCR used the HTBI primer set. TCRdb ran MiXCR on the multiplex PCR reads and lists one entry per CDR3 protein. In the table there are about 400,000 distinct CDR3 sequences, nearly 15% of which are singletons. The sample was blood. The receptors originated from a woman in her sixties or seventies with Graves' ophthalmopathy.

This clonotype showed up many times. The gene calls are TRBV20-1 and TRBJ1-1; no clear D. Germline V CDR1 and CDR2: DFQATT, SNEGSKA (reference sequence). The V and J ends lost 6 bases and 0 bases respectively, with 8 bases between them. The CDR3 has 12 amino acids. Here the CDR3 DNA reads TGCAGTGCCCCTCCCATGAACACTGAAGCTTTCTTT. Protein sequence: CSAPPMNTEAFF.

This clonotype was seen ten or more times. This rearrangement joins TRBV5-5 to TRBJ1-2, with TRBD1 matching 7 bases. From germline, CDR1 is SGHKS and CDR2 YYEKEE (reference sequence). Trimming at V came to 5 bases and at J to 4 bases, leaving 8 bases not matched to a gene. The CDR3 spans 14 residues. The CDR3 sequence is CASRSGTEFYGYTF. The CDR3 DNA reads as TGTGCCAGCAGGTCCGGGACAGAATTCTATGGCTACACCTTC.

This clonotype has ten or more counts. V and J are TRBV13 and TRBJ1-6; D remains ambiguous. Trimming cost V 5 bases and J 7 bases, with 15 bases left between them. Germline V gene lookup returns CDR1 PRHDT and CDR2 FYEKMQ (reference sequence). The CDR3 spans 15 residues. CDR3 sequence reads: CASSALGMGNSPLHF. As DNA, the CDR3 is TGTGCCAGCAGCGCGCTTGGCATGGGGAATTCACCCCTCCACTTT.

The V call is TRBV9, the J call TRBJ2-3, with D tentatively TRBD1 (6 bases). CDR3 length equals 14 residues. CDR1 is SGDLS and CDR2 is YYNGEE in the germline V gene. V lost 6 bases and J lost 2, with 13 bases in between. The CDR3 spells CASNSGVPTDTQYF. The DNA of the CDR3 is TGTGCCAGCAACTCAGGGGTTCCCACAGATACGCAGTATTTT.

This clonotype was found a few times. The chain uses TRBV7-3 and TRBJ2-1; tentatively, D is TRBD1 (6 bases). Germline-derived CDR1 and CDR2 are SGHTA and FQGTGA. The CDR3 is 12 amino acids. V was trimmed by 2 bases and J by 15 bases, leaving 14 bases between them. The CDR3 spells CASSLDRGGLFF. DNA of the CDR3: TGTGCCAGCAGCTTAGACCGTGGGGGCCTGTTCTTC.

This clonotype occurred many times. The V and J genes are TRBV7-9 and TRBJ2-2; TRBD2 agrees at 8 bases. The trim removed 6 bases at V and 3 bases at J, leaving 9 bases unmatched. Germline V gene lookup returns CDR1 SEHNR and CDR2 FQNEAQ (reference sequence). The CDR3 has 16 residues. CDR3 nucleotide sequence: TGTGCCAGCAGAAAGACCGGGACTAGTGACACCGGGGAGCTGTTTTTT. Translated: CASRKTGTSDTGELFF.

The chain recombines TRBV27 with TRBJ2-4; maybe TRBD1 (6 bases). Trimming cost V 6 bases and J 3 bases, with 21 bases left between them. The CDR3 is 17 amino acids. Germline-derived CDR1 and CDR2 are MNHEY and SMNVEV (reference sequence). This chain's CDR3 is CASSPNPTGMGKNIQYF. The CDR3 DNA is TGTGCCAGCAGCCCGAATCCAACAGGGATGGGCAAAAACATTCAGTACTTC.

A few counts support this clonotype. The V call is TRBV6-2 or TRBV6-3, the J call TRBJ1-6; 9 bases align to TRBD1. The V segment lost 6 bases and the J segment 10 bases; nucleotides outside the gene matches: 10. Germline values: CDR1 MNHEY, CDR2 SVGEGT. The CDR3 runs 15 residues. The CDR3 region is CASSRLGQGESPLHF. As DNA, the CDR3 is TGTGCCAGCAGCCGCCTGGGACAGGGCGAGTCACCCCTCCACTTT.

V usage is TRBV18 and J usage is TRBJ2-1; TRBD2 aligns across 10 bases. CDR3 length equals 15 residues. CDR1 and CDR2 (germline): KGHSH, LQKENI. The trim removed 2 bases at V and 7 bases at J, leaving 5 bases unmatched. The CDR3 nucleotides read TGTGCCAGCTCACCAGGACTAGCGGAAATGAATGAGCAGTTCTTC. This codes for CASSPGLAEMNEQFF.

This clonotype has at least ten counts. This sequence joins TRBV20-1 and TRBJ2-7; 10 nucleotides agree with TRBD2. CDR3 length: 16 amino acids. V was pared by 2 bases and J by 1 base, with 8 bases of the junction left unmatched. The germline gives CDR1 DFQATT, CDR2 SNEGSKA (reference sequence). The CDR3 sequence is CSARQLLAGASYEQYF. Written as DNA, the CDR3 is TGCAGTGCTAGACAACTGCTAGCGGGGGCTTCCTACGAGCAGTACTTC.

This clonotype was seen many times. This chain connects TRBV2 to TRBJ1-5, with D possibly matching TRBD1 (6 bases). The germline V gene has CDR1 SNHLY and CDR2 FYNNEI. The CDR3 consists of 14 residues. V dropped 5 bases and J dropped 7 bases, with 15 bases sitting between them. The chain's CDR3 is CASSPGDRRQPQHF. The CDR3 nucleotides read TGTGCCAGCAGTCCAGGGGATCGACGGCAGCCCCAGCATTTT.

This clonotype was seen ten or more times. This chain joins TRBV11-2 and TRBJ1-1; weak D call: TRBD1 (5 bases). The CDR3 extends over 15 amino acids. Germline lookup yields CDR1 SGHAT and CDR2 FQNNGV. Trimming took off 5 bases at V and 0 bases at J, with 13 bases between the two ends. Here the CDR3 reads CASSGPGRMNTEAFF. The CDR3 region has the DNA TGTGCCAGCAGCGGCCCGGGACGGATGAACACTGAAGCTTTCTTT.

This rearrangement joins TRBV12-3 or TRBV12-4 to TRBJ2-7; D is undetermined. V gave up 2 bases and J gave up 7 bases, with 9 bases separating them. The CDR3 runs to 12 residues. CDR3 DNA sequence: TGTGCCAGCAGTTTAAGGCGAGGAGAGCAGTACTTC. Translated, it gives CASSLRRGEQYF.

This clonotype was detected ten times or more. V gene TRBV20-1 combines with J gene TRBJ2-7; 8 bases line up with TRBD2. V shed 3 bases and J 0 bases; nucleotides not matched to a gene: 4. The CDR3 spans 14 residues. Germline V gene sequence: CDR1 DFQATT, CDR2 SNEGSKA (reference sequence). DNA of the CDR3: TGCAGTGCTAGGCGAGGACTAGCCTCCTACGAGCAGTACTTC. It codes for CSARRGLASYEQYF.

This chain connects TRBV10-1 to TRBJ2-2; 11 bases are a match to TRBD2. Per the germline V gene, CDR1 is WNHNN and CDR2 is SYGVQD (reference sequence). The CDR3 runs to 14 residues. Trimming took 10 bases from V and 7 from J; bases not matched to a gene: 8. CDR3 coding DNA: TGCGCCATCATAGCGGGAGGGCCCGGCGGGGAGCTGTTTTTT. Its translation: CAIIAGGPGGELFF.

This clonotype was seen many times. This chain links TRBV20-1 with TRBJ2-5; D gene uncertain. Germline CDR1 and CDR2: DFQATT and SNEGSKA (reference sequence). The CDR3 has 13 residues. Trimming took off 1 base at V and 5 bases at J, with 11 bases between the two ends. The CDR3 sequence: CSARGASRETQYF. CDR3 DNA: TGCAGTGCTAGAGGGGCTAGTAGGGAGACCCAGTACTTC.

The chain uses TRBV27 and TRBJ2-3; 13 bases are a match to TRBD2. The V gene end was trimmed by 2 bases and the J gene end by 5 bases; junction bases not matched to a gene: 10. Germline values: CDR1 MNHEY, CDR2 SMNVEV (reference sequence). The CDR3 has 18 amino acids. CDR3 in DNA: TGTGCCAGCAGTTTAACCTGGGGACTAGCGGGATCGGTAGATACGCAGTATTTT. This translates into CASSLTWGLAGSVDTQYF.

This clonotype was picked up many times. The CDR3 DNA reads as TGTGCCAGCAGCGTGCGGGGTCCGGACAATGAGCAGTTCTTC. Translated: CASSVRGPDNEQFF. V gene TRBV9 combines with J gene TRBJ2-1; a weak D match, TRBD2 (6 bases). With 2 bases removed from V and 5 bases from J, the gap between germline ends came to 11 bases. Germline CDR1 SGDLS, CDR2 YYNGEE. The CDR3 covers 14 residues.

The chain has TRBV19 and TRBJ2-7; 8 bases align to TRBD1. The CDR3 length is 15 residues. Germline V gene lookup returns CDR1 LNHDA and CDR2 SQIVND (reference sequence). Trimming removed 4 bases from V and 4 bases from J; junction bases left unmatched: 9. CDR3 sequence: CASSTGAGGKYEQYF. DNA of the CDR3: TGTGCCAGTAGTACCGGTGCAGGGGGCAAGTACGAGCAGTACTTC.

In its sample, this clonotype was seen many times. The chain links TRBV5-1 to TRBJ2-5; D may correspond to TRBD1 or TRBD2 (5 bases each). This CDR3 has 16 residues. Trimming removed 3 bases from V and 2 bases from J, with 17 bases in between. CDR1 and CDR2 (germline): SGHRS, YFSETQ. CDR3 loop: CASSWMGEKEQETQYF. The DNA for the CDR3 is TGCGCCAGCAGCTGGATGGGGGAAAAAGAACAAGAGACCCAGTACTTC.

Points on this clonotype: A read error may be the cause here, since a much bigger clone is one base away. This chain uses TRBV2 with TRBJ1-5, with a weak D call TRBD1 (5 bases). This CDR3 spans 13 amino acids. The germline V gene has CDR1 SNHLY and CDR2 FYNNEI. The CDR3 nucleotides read TGTGCCACCAGTGAGGGGACGCCTCAGCCCCAGCATTTT. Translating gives CATSEGTPQPQHF.

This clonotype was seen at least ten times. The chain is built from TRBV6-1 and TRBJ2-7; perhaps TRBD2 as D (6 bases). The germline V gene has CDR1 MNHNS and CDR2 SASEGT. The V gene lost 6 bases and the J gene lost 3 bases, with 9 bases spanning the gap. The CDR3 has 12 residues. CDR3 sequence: CASRGGDYEQYF. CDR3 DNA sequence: TGTGCCAGCAGGGGCGGGGACTACGAGCAGTACTTC.

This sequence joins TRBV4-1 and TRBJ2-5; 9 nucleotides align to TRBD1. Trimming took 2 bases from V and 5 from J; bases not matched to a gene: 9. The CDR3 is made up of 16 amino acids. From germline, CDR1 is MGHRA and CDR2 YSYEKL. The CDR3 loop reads CASSQSGTGSGETQYF. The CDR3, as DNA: TGCGCCAGCAGCCAATCCGGGACAGGGTCGGGGGAGACCCAGTACTTC.

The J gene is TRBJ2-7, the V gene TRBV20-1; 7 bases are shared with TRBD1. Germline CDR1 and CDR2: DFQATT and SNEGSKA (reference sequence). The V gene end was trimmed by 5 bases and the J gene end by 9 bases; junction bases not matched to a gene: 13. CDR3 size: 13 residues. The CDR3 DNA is TGCAGTGCTCAGACAGGGAAATTACGAGGGCAGTACTTC. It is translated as CSAQTGKLRGQYF.

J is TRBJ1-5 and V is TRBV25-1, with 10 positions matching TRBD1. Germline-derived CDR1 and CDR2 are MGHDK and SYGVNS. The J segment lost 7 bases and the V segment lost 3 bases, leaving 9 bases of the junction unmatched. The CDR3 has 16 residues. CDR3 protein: CASSDSTGGGWQPQHF. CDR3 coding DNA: TGTGCCAGCAGTGATTCGACAGGGGGCGGATGGCAGCCCCAGCATTTT.

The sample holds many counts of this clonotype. The CDR3: CASSPQGMENSPLHF. The CDR3 DNA sequence: TGTGCCAGCTCACCACAGGGGATGGAGAATTCACCCCTCCACTTT. This chain uses TRBV18 with TRBJ1-6; tentatively, D is TRBD1 (5 bases). CDR1 is KGHSH and CDR2 is LQKENI in the germline V gene. V was pared by 1 base and J by 7 bases, with 11 bases between. The CDR3 length is 15 residues.

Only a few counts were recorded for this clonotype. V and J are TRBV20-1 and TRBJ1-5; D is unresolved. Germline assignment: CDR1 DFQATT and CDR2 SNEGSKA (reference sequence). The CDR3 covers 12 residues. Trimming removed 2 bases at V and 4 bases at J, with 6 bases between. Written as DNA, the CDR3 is TGCAGTGCTAGAAGCAAGAATCAGCCCCAGCATTTT. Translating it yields CSARSKNQPQHF.